This is a list of T cell receptor beta chains from one sample in a study of blood T cell repertoires in COVID-19. Generated by immunoSEQ multiplex PCR, the TCRdb table keeps only in-frame clones and is missing some. Altogether more than 400,000 clones are present, roughly 88% being singletons, with the ten largest covering roughly 3.1%. The sequencing input was peripheral blood. The receptor set was obtained from a human donor in a cohort sampled during active COVID-19. The CDR3 runs from the conserved cysteine through the conserved F or W. The D gene is left open where the match is weak. Not all rows give a size; the values are once, few, many and, for expanded clones, a class.

J gene: TRBJ2-5; V gene: TRBV9; clone size: -; D gene: -; CDR3 DNA: TGTGCCAGCAGCGTAGGGGGGGGCCAGGGAGAGACCCAGTACTTC; CDR3 protein: CASSVGGGQGETQYF
J gene: TRBJ2-7; V gene: TRBV6-5; clone size: -; D gene: TRBD1; CDR3 DNA: TGTGCCAGCAGCCTACGCAGGACAGGGGGAGACGAGCAGTACTTC; CDR3 protein: CASSLRRTGGDEQYF
J gene: TRBJ2-1; V gene: TRBV7-9; clone size: -; D gene: TRBD1; CDR3 DNA: TGTGCCAGCAGCTTAGGACAGGGGATAGAGCAGTTCTTC; CDR3 protein: CASSLGQGIEQFF
J gene: TRBJ1-2; V gene: TRBV2; clone size: -; D gene: TRBD1; CDR3 DNA: TGTGCCAGCAGGTTGGACAGGGGGAATGGCTACACCTTC; CDR3 protein: CASRLDRGNGYTF
J gene: TRBJ2-7; V gene: TRBV10-1; clone size: -; D gene: -; CDR3 DNA: TGCGCCAGCAGTGAGCGGGACTCCGAGCAGTACTTC; CDR3 protein: CASSERDSEQYF
J gene: TRBJ1-2; V gene: TRBV4-1; clone size: -; D gene: -; CDR3 DNA: TGCGCCAGCAGCCCCCCGATCCGAGACTATGGCTACACCTTC; CDR3 protein: CASSPPIRDYGYTF
J gene: TRBJ1-5; V gene: TRBV19; clone size: -; D gene: -; CDR3 DNA: TGTGCCAGTAGTATACGAGGCCACAATCAGCCCCAGCATTTT; CDR3 protein: CASSIRGHNQPQHF
J gene: TRBJ1-1; V gene: TRBV27; clone size: -; D gene: -; CDR3 DNA: TGTGCCAGCAGTTTATCGATAAATCGAGAAAACACTGAAGCTTTCTTT; CDR3 protein: CASSLSINRENTEAFF
J gene: TRBJ1-2; V gene: TRBV7-5; clone size: -; D gene: -; CDR3 DNA: TGTGCCAGAAGGGAAAGGGGGCGATGTGGTAACTATGGCTACACCTTC; CDR3 protein: CARRERGRCGNYGYTF
J gene: TRBJ2-1; V gene: TRBV6-2/TRBV6-3; clone size: -; D gene: -; CDR3 DNA: -; CDR3 protein: CASSSSRVRGVYNEQFF
J gene: TRBJ2-5; V gene: TRBV18; clone size: -; D gene: TRBD2; CDR3 DNA: TGTGCCAGCTCACCGACTAGCTCCCAAGAGACCCAGTACTTC; CDR3 protein: CASSPTSSQETQYF
J gene: TRBJ2-7; V gene: TRBV6-1; clone size: -; D gene: TRBD2; CDR3 DNA: TGTGCCAGCAGTGAACTACCCTTGGCTAGCGGGAGCAGGTACGAGCAGTACTTC; CDR3 protein: CASSELPLASGSRYEQYF
J gene: TRBJ1-4; V gene: TRBV28; clone size: -; D gene: -; CDR3 DNA: TGTGCCAGCAGTTTTCGTAATGAAAAACTGTTTTTT; CDR3 protein: CASSFRNEKLFF
J gene: TRBJ2-1; V gene: TRBV28; clone size: -; D gene: TRBD2; CDR3 DNA: TGTGCCAGCAGTGGGACTAGCGGATCGATCTACAATGAGCAGTTCTTC; CDR3 protein: CASSGTSGSIYNEQFF
J gene: TRBJ1-1; V gene: TRBV5-1; clone size: -; D gene: -; CDR3 DNA: TGCGCCAGCAGCCTACAGACAGGGAACACTGAAGCTTTCTTT; CDR3 protein: CASSLQTGNTEAFF
J gene: TRBJ2-1; V gene: TRBV7-3; clone size: -; D gene: TRBD2; CDR3 DNA: TGTGCCAGCAGCTTATTCGCAATGACTAGCGGGAGCGGTGAGCAGTTCTTC; CDR3 protein: CASSLFAMTSGSGEQFF
J gene: TRBJ2-1; V gene: TRBV7-6; clone size: once; D gene: TRBD2; CDR3 DNA: TGTGCCAGCAGCCACCCCGCGGGGGAGTCTTACAATGAGCAGTTCTTC; CDR3 protein: CASSHPAGESYNEQFF
J gene: TRBJ2-2; V gene: TRBV6-2/TRBV6-3; clone size: -; D gene: TRBD2; CDR3 DNA: TGTGCCAGCAGTCGAGCGGGAGCCACCGGGGAGCTGTTTTTT; CDR3 protein: CASSRAGATGELFF
J gene: TRBJ2-5; V gene: TRBV28; clone size: -; D gene: -; CDR3 DNA: TGTGCCAGCAAGGAACTAGGGGAGACCCAGTACTTC; CDR3 protein: CASKELGETQYF
J gene: TRBJ2-1; V gene: TRBV3-1/TRBV3-2; clone size: few; D gene: TRBD2; CDR3 DNA: TGTGCCAGCAGCCAAGGTGAGACTAGCGGGTCGAATGAGCAGTTCTTC; CDR3 protein: CASSQGETSGSNEQFF
J gene: TRBJ2-7; V gene: TRBV13; clone size: -; D gene: TRBD1; CDR3 DNA: TGTGCCAGCAGCTTGGGGGACAGAAGCTCCTACGAGCAGTACTTC; CDR3 protein: CASSLGDRSSYEQYF
J gene: TRBJ1-3; V gene: TRBV19; clone size: -; D gene: TRBD1; CDR3 DNA: TGTGCCAGTAGAGAATACGGGACAGGCTCTGGAAACACCATATATTTT; CDR3 protein: CASREYGTGSGNTIYF
J gene: TRBJ1-1; V gene: TRBV5-6; clone size: -; D gene: -; CDR3 DNA: TGTGCCAGCAGCTTGGCCCCAGGGCGTTACACTGAAGCTTTCTTT; CDR3 protein: CASSLAPGRYTEAFF
J gene: TRBJ2-7; V gene: TRBV7-3; clone size: -; D gene: -; CDR3 DNA: TGTGCCAGCAGCTTGGAGAGACAGGTATCCTACGAGCAGTACTTC; CDR3 protein: CASSLERQVSYEQYF
J gene: TRBJ1-5; V gene: TRBV6-5; clone size: -; D gene: -; CDR3 DNA: TGTGCCAGCATGAAGGGAGGCAATCAGCCCCAGCATTTT; CDR3 protein: CASMKGGNQPQHF
J gene: TRBJ2-7; V gene: TRBV6-2/TRBV6-3; clone size: -; D gene: TRBD2; CDR3 DNA: TGTGCCAGCAGCCCGTCTAGCGGGAGGTTTTACGAGCAGTACTTC; CDR3 protein: CASSPSSGRFYEQYF
J gene: TRBJ2-7; V gene: TRBV7-9; clone size: once; D gene: TRBD2; CDR3 DNA: TGTGCCAGCAGCTTCTGGACTAGTCCTAGCTCCTACGAGCAGTACTTC; CDR3 protein: CASSFWTSPSSYEQYF
J gene: TRBJ2-1; V gene: TRBV29-1; clone size: few; D gene: -; CDR3 DNA: TGCAGCGTTGAGGTCAGGGCGCGTGAGCAGTTCTTC; CDR3 protein: CSVEVRAREQFF
J gene: TRBJ1-2; V gene: TRBV29-1; clone size: -; D gene: TRBD1; CDR3 DNA: TGCAGCGTCACAAAAGGGGACAGACGTGGCTACACCTTC; CDR3 protein: CSVTKGDRRGYTF
J gene: TRBJ2-3; V gene: TRBV14; clone size: -; D gene: -; CDR3 DNA: TGTGCCAGCAGCAAATCGCGGGTAGCCACAGATACGCAGTATTTT; CDR3 protein: CASSKSRVATDTQYF
J gene: TRBJ1-1; V gene: TRBV15; clone size: -; D gene: -; CDR3 DNA: TGTGCCACCAGCAGTTCAGGGGAGGGCACTGAAGCTTTCTTT; CDR3 protein: CATSSSGEGTEAFF
J gene: TRBJ2-1; V gene: TRBV5-1; clone size: -; D gene: -; CDR3 DNA: TGCGCCAGCAGCCCCCAACTAGGGAGCTACAATGAGCAGTTCTTC; CDR3 protein: CASSPQLGSYNEQFF
J gene: TRBJ2-1; V gene: TRBV7-2; clone size: once; D gene: TRBD1; CDR3 DNA: TGTGCCAGCAGCCAACAGGGGGCCGCTGAGCAGTTCTTC; CDR3 protein: CASSQQGAAEQFF
J gene: TRBJ2-2; V gene: TRBV19; clone size: -; D gene: -; CDR3 DNA: TGTGCCAGTAGTGCCGGGTCAGACACCGGGGAGCTGTTTTTT; CDR3 protein: CASSAGSDTGELFF
J gene: TRBJ1-1; V gene: TRBV24-1; clone size: few; D gene: TRBD1; CDR3 DNA: TGTGCCACCGGGACAGGGGTGGGTGAAGCTTTCTTT; CDR3 protein: CATGTGVGEAFF
J gene: TRBJ1-1; V gene: TRBV19; clone size: -; D gene: TRBD1; CDR3 DNA: TGTGCCAGTAGCCACTCGGGACAGGGGGACACTGAAGCTTTCTTT; CDR3 protein: CASSHSGQGDTEAFF
J gene: TRBJ2-2; V gene: TRBV2; clone size: -; D gene: -; CDR3 DNA: TGTGCCAGCAGGAGGCGGGTTCCCTCCCTGAACACCGGGGAGCTGTTTTTT; CDR3 protein: CASRRRVPSLNTGELFF
J gene: TRBJ1-1; V gene: TRBV5-1; clone size: -; D gene: TRBD1; CDR3 DNA: TGCGCCAGCAGCTTGACCGAACAGGGGTCAGTGAACACTGAAGCTTTCTTT; CDR3 protein: CASSLTEQGSVNTEAFF
J gene: TRBJ2-7; V gene: TRBV19; clone size: -; D gene: TRBD2; CDR3 DNA: TGTGCCAGTAGTCCGACTAGCGGGAGAGTGTACGAGCAGTACTTC; CDR3 protein: CASSPTSGRVYEQYF
J gene: TRBJ2-2; V gene: TRBV29-1; clone size: -; D gene: TRBD1; CDR3 DNA: TGCAGCGTTGATAGGACAGGGACCGGGGAGCTGTTTTTT; CDR3 protein: CSVDRTGTGELFF
J gene: TRBJ2-5; V gene: TRBV7-3; clone size: -; D gene: -; CDR3 DNA: TGTGCCAGCAGCACGCAGGGAGGCGAACAAGAGACCCAGTACTTC; CDR3 protein: CASSTQGGEQETQYF
J gene: TRBJ1-2; V gene: TRBV28; clone size: few; D gene: TRBD1; CDR3 DNA: TGTGCCAGCAGTTTATCAGGACAGGGGGCGCGTGGCTACACCTTC; CDR3 protein: CASSLSGQGARGYTF
J gene: TRBJ1-5; V gene: TRBV19; clone size: -; D gene: TRBD1; CDR3 DNA: TGTGCCAGTAGTAAGTCAGACAGGGAGGGCAATCAGCCCCAGCATTTT; CDR3 protein: CASSKSDREGNQPQHF
J gene: TRBJ2-1; V gene: TRBV11-1; clone size: -; D gene: TRBD1; CDR3 DNA: TGTGCCAGCAGCCCCAGGGGGCCAGATTACAATGAGCAGTTCTTC; CDR3 protein: CASSPRGPDYNEQFF
J gene: TRBJ1-1; V gene: TRBV10-3; clone size: -; D gene: -; CDR3 DNA: TGTGCCATCAGTGTGGGCCAAGAGAACACTGAAGCTTTCTTT; CDR3 protein: CAISVGQENTEAFF
J gene: TRBJ1-5; V gene: TRBV7-9; clone size: once; D gene: -; CDR3 DNA: TGTGCCAGCAGCCGGGGAACAGGGTTTTTCGAGAATCAGCCCCAGCATTTT; CDR3 protein: CASSRGTGFFENQPQHF
J gene: TRBJ1-5; V gene: TRBV7-2; clone size: -; D gene: -; CDR3 DNA: TGTGCCAGCAGCTTAAACAGGGAGCCTAATCAGCCCCAGCATTTT; CDR3 protein: CASSLNREPNQPQHF
J gene: TRBJ2-3; V gene: TRBV7-3; clone size: -; D gene: TRBD2; CDR3 DNA: TGTGCCAGCAGTCGTGTAGCGGGAGGAGGGGCAGATACGCAGTATTTT; CDR3 protein: CASSRVAGGGADTQYF
J gene: TRBJ1-4; V gene: TRBV18; clone size: -; D gene: -; CDR3 DNA: TGTGCCAGCTCACTCGACAGGTTTTACGAAAAACTGTTTTTT; CDR3 protein: CASSLDRFYEKLFF
J gene: TRBJ1-3; V gene: TRBV18; clone size: -; D gene: TRBD1; CDR3 DNA: TGTGCCAGCTCCTTCACCTCCGGGACAGCTAGAGACACCATATATTTT; CDR3 protein: CASSFTSGTARDTIYF
J gene: TRBJ1-1; V gene: TRBV5-6; clone size: many; D gene: TRBD1; CDR3 DNA: TGTGCCAGCAGCCGAACAGGGGGAGAGAAGAACACTGAAGCTTTCTTT; CDR3 protein: CASSRTGGEKNTEAFF
J gene: TRBJ2-7; V gene: TRBV15; clone size: -; D gene: -; CDR3 DNA: TGTGCCACCAGCAGAGGTATCTACGAGCAGTACTTC; CDR3 protein: CATSRGIYEQYF
J gene: TRBJ2-7; V gene: TRBV7-9; clone size: -; D gene: -; CDR3 DNA: TGTGCCAGCAGCCCCCGGGACATCTCCTACGAGCAGTACTTC; CDR3 protein: CASSPRDISYEQYF
J gene: TRBJ2-3; V gene: TRBV2; clone size: -; D gene: -; CDR3 DNA: TGTGCCAGCAGTGACGGACTTGTGCCCTTT; CDR3 protein: CASSDGLVPF
J gene: TRBJ1-1; V gene: TRBV19; clone size: -; D gene: TRBD1; CDR3 DNA: TGTGCCAGTAGCAGGACAGGGGGCCCCCAAACACCTGAAGCTTTCTTT; CDR3 protein: CASSRTGGPQTPEAFF
J gene: TRBJ1-2; V gene: TRBV9; clone size: -; D gene: TRBD1; CDR3 DNA: TGTGCCAGCAGCGGACTGACAGGGAACGGCTACACCTTC; CDR3 protein: CASSGLTGNGYTF
J gene: TRBJ2-7; V gene: TRBV28; clone size: -; D gene: TRBD1; CDR3 DNA: TGTGCCAGCAGTTTGGGACAGGGGGCAAACGAGCAGTACTTC; CDR3 protein: CASSLGQGANEQYF
J gene: TRBJ2-1; V gene: TRBV7-2; clone size: -; D gene: -; CDR3 DNA: TGTGCCAGCAGCCGTAATAACTACAATGAGCAGTTCTTC; CDR3 protein: CASSRNNYNEQFF
J gene: TRBJ2-5; V gene: TRBV12-3/TRBV12-4; clone size: -; D gene: -; CDR3 DNA: TGTGCCAGCAGCCCCACGGGGCAAGAGACCCAGTACTTC; CDR3 protein: CASSPTGQETQYF